This passage covers 14 T cell receptor beta chains from one sample sequenced in a study of T-cell reconstitution after alpha-beta-depleted transplantation in children. Unique molecular identifiers featured in how the TCRbeta library was prepared. TCRdb recomputed calls from the PCR reads with MiXCR, one row per CDR3 protein. Among around 240,000 distinct CDR3 sequences listed, 8.2% were seen once. The sequencing here drew on PBMCs, mostly from graft donor cells, taken 180 days after TCRalphabeta/CD19-depleted stem cell transplant. The receptors here all came from a male patient under 18 who had a stem cell transplant for acute lymphoblastic leukemia, so the T cells may come from the graft donor.

There are a few counts of this clonotype. This rearrangement joins TRBV27 to TRBJ2-7, with TRBD2 matching over 7 bases. The CDR3 totals 15 residues. The ends lost 0 bases at V and 4 bases at J; junction bases unmatched: 6. Germline loops: CDR1 MNHEY, CDR2 SMNVEV (reference sequence). The CDR3, as DNA: TGTGCCAGCAGTTTATCGGTAGCGGGTCTGTACGAGCAGTACTTC. Translated: CASSLSVAGLYEQYF.

The sample holds many counts of this clonotype. This chain joins TRBV20-1 and TRBJ2-7; TRBD2 aligns across 13 bases. The length of the CDR3 is 17 residues. CDR1 and CDR2 from the germline V gene are DFQATT and SNEGSKA (reference sequence). V lost 5 bases, J lost 3 bases, and 13 bases stayed unmatched. The CDR3 sequence is CSAAGTSGIGPLYEQYF. The CDR3 nucleotides are TGCAGTGCTGCCGGGACTAGCGGGATAGGGCCCCTCTACGAGCAGTACTTC.

This clonotype came up many times. V gene TRBV12-3 or TRBV12-4 combines with J gene TRBJ2-1; D not resolved. The CDR3 consists of 12 residues. Trimming took off 2 bases at V and 7 bases at J, with 6 bases between the two ends. In DNA, the CDR3 is TGTGCCAGCAGTTTATTGTGGAATGAGCAGTTCTTC. It is translated as CASSLLWNEQFF.

The chain has TRBV6-5 and TRBJ2-5; 8 bases are shared with TRBD2. Unmatched junction bases numbered 13, after V lost 8 bases and J lost 5 bases. The CDR3 contains 15 residues. The germline V gene encodes CDR1 MNHEY and CDR2 SVGAGI. The DNA for the CDR3 is TGTGCCAGCTCGCCGGGGGGGGGCGCACGGGAGACCCAGTACTTC. Its protein is CASSPGGGARETQYF.

The chain links TRBV21-1 to TRBJ2-3; TRBD1, the D gene given by the table, was not confirmed from the DNA. TRBV21-1 is termed a pseudogene. This CDR3 region has 15 residues. CDR3 sequence: CASSVRTGSTDTQYF. CDR3 sequence (DNA): TGTGCCAGCAGCGTCCGGACAGGGAGCACAGATACGCAGTATTTT.

This clonotype was found many times. The V call is TRBV5-1, the J call TRBJ2-7; 7 positions agree with TRBD2. CDR3 length: 12 amino acids. Germline lookup yields CDR1 SGHRS and CDR2 YFSETQ. V shed 5 bases, J shed 4 bases, and the junction held 3 bases outside the gene matches. The CDR3 region has the DNA TGCGCCAGCAGTCGGGGAGGGTACGAGCAGTACTTC. This sequence encodes CASSRGGYEQYF.

In its sample, this clonotype was seen many times. V gene TRBV12-3 or TRBV12-4 combines with J gene TRBJ2-6; the match to TRBD1 covers 7 bases. J was trimmed by 0 bases and V by 7 bases; bases with no gene match: 12. CDR3 length: 18 residues. The CDR3 nucleotides are TGTGCCAGCAACTATCGGACAGGCCTCCGCTCTGGGGCCAACGTCCTGACTTTC. Its protein is CASNYRTGLRSGANVLTF.

The table lists this clonotype with many counts. The genes are TRBV29-1 and TRBJ2-3; unclear D gene. Germline CDR1 reads SQVTM; CDR2 reads ANQGSEA. With 4 bases removed from V and 0 bases from J, the gap between germline ends came to 11 bases. The CDR3 is 14 residues long. This CDR3 is CSVGPLLSTDTQYF. Here the CDR3 DNA reads TGCAGCGTTGGGCCCCTGCTTAGCACAGATACGCAGTATTTT.

This clonotype was counted many times. This chain uses TRBV20-1 with TRBJ2-5; no reliable D call. The V end lost 6 bases, the J end lost 1 base, and 12 bases lay between the germline ends. The CDR3 is 13 residues long. Germline V gene lookup returns CDR1 DFQATT and CDR2 SNEGSKA (reference sequence). As DNA, the CDR3 is TGCAGTGCCAGGCGTTCTTCCCAAGAGACCCAGTACTTC. Translation gives CSARRSSQETQYF.

This clonotype was seen repeatedly, ten times or more. The V gene is TRBV6-5, the J gene TRBJ2-6; D perhaps matches TRBD2 (5 bases). CDR3 size: 15 residues. The V gene's germline CDR1 is MNHEY and CDR2 SVGAGI. Trimming removed 4 bases at V and 0 bases at J, with 7 bases between. In DNA, the CDR3 is TGTGCCAGCAGTTTTAGCGTCTCTGGGGCCAACGTCCTGACTTTC. Translated, it gives CASSFSVSGANVLTF.

This clonotype was counted at least ten times. This chain joins TRBV6-2 or TRBV6-3 and TRBJ2-7; no definite D call. Between the trimmed V and J ends, which lost 8 bases and 2 bases, there was a span of 16 bases. This CDR3 has 14 residues. CDR1 MNHEY and CDR2 SVGEGT come from the germline V gene. This CDR3 is CASGYQGPTYEQYF. CDR3 DNA: TGTGCCAGCGGATACCAAGGACCGACCTACGAGCAGTACTTC.

Remarks on this clonotype: Given a much more abundant clone one base away, this may be a read error. V and J are TRBV18 and TRBJ1-1; D call uncertain. Per germline, CDR1 KGHSH and CDR2 LQKENI. The CDR3 runs to 18 residues. Trimming removed 0 bases at V and 4 bases at J, with 21 bases between. The CDR3 reads CASSPPVGYSNGPTEAFF. The CDR3 bases are TGTGCCAGCTCACCACCTGTAGGGTACAGTAATGGCCCCACTGAAGCTTTCTTT.

This clonotype was detected ten times or more. The V call is TRBV11-2, the J call TRBJ2-7, with D tentatively TRBD1 or TRBD2 (6 bases each). Looked up from germline, CDR1 is SGHAT and CDR2 is FQNNGV. With 3 bases removed from V and 7 bases from J, the gap between germline ends came to 31 bases. The length of the CDR3 is 19 residues. CDR3: CASSFKAVTGAGSLGEQYF. CDR3 nucleotide sequence: TGTGCCAGCAGCTTCAAAGCTGTGACAGGAGCGGGCTCGCTTGGAGAGCAGTACTTC.

There are many counts of this clonotype. The gene calls are TRBV20-1 and TRBJ1-1, with TRBD1 identical over 10 bases. V dropped 0 bases and J dropped 5; count of bases not matched to a gene: 6. This CDR3 comprises 15 residues. CDR1 and CDR2 (germline): DFQATT, SNEGSKA (reference sequence). Here the CDR3 reads CSARDLWTGGTEAFF. The DNA for the CDR3 is TGCAGTGCTAGAGATCTATGGACAGGGGGAACTGAAGCTTTCTTT.